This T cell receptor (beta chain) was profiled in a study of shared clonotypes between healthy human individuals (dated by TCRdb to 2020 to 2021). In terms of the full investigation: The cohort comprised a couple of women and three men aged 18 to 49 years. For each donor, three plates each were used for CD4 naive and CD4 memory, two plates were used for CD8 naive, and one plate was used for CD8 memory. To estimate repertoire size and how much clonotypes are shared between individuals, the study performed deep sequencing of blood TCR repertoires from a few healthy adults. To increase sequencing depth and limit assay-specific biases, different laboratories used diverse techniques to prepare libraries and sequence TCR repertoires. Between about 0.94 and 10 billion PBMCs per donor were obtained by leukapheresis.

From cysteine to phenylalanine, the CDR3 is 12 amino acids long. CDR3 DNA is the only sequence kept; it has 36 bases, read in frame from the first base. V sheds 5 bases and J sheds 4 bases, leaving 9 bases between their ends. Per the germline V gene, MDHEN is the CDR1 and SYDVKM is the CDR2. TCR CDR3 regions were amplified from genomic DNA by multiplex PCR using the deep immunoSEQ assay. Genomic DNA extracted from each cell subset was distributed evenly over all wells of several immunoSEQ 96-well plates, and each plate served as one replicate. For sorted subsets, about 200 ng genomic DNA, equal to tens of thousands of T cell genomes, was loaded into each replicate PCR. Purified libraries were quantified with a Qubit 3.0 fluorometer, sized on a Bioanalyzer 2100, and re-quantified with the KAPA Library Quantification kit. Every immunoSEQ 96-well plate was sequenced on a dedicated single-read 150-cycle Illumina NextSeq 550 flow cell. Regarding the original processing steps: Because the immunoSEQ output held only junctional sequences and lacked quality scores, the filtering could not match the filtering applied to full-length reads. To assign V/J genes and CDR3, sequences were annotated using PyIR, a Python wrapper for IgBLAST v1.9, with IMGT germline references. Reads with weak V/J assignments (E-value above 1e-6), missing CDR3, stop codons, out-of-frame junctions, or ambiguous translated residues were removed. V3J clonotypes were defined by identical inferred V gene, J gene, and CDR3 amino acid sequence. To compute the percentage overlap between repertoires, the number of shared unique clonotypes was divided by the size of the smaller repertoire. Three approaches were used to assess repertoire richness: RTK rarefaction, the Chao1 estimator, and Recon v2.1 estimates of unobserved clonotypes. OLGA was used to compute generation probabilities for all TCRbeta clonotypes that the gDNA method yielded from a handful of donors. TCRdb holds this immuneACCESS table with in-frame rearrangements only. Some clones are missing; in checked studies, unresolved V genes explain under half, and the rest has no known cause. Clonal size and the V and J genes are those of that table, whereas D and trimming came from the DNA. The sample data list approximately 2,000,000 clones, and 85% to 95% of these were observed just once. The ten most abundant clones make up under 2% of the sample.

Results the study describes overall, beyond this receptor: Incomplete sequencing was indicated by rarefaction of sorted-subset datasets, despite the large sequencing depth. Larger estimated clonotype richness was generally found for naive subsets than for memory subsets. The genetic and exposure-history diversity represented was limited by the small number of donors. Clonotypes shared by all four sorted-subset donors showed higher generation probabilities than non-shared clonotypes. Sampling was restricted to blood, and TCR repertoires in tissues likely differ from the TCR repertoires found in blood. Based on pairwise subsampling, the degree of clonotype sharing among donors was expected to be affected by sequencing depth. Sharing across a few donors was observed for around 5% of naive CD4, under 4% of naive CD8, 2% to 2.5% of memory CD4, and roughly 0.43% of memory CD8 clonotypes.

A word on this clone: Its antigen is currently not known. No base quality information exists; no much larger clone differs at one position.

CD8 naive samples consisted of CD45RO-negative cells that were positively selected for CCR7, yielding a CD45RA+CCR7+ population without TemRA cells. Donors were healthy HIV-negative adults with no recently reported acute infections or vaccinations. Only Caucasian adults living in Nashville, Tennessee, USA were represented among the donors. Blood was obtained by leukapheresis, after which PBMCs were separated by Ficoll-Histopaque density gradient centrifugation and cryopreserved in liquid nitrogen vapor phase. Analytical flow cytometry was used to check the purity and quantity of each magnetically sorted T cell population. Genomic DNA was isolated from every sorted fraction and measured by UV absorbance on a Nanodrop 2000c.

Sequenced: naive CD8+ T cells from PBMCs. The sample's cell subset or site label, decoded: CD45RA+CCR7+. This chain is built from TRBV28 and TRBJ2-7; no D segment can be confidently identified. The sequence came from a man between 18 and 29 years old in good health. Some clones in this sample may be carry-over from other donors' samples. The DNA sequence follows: TGTGCCAGCAGTCACAGAGATTACGAGCAGTACTTC. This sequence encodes CASSHRDYEQYF.